The 23 T cell receptor beta chains given below trace back to one sample, sequenced in a study of OX40 agonist ivuxolimab in advanced cancers. TCRdb keeps only in-frame clones here, not all; method: immunoSEQ multiplex PCR. The table has about 120,000 clones, 90% to 95% seen once; the top ten hold approximately 0.15%. Source: CD4+ or CD8+ T cells sorted from blood, taken in a trial of the OX40 agonist ivuxolimab. The receptors originated from an adult with an advanced solid tumor such as melanoma, head and neck, liver or kidney cancer.

The V call is TRBV7-3, the J call TRBJ1-2; TRBD1 aligns across 8 bases. The CDR3 is 13 residues long. The V gene's germline CDR1 is SGHTA and CDR2 FQGTGA. The trim removed 0 bases at V and 7 bases at J, leaving 1 base unmatched. The CDR3 region is CASSLTDRVGYTF. The CDR3 DNA is TGTGCCAGCAGCTTAACGGACAGGGTTGGCTACACCTTC.

The gene calls are TRBV29-1 and TRBJ1-1, with 9 bases matching TRBD1. This CDR3 spans 13 amino acids. The germline gives CDR1 SQVTM, CDR2 ANQGSEA. The V gene end was trimmed by 6 bases and the J gene end by 5 bases; junction bases not matched to a gene: 7. The CDR3 sequence: CSVSTGGMTEAFF. In DNA, the CDR3 is TGCAGCGTCTCTACAGGGGGCATGACTGAAGCTTTCTTT. Complete variable domain (other parts from reference TRBV29-1 and TRBJ1-1): SAVISQKPSRDICQRGTSLTIQCQVDSQVTMMFWYRQQPGQSLTLIATANQGSEATYESGFVIDKFPISRPNLTFSTLTVSNMSPEDSSIYLCSVSTGGMTEAFFGQGTRLTVV.

The CDR3 nucleotides are TGTGCCAGCAGCCCTCGGGACGGGCAAGAGACCCAGTACTTC. Its translation is CASSPRDGQETQYF. This rearrangement joins TRBV7-2 to TRBJ2-5; D might be TRBD1 or TRBD2, each matching 5 bases. Trimming removed 5 bases from V and 2 bases from J, with 12 bases in between. There are 14 residues in the CDR3. Germline V gene sequence: CDR1 SGHTA, CDR2 FQGNSA.

This clone came up once. The chain employs TRBV28 and TRBJ2-1, with 8 bases aligning to TRBD2. From germline, CDR1 is MDHEN and CDR2 SYDVKM. The junction had 9 bases not matched to a gene; V was cut back by 8 bases and J by 6 bases. The CDR3 runs to 14 residues. The CDR3 is CASLIGGRTNEQFF. The CDR3 DNA is TGTGCCAGCTTGATAGGCGGGAGGACCAATGAGCAGTTCTTC.

This clone has more than one count but fewer than ten. The chain employs TRBV27 and TRBJ2-7; 7 bases match TRBD1. This CDR3 comprises 16 residues. The ends lost 8 bases at V and 4 bases at J; junction bases unmatched: 17. Per the germline V gene, CDR1 is MNHEY and CDR2 is SMNVEV (reference sequence). This CDR3 reads CASFPGTALQIYEQYF. Here the CDR3 DNA reads TGTGCCAGCTTTCCCGGGACAGCGCTCCAGATATACGAGCAGTACTTC.

As to this clone: At one end, the junction sequence differs from germline, possibly due to a read error. The genes are TRBV19 and TRBJ2-1; 13 bases are shared with TRBD2. Germline V lookup: CDR1 LNHDA, CDR2 SQIVND (reference sequence). The CDR3 extends over 12 amino acids. The CDR3 region is CASSTGLAGALF. The CDR3 DNA is TGTGCCAGTAGTACCGGACTAGCGGGGGCTCTCTTC.

The chain couples TRBV6-1 to TRBJ1-4; 9 bases line up with TRBD1. Germline V lookup: CDR1 MNHNS, CDR2 SASEGT. Trimming took 1 base from V and 7 from J; bases not matched to a gene: 7. This CDR3 is built from 16 residues. This chain's CDR3 is CASSEDRGPRSEKLFF. CDR3 DNA: TGTGCCAGCAGTGAAGACAGGGGGCCGAGGAGTGAAAAACTGTTTTTT.

The CDR3 is CASRRGAKNIQYF. The CDR3 bases are TGTGCCAGCAGGAGGGGGGCCAAAAACATTCAGTACTTC. The rearrangement uses TRBV2 and TRBJ2-4; weak D call: TRBD1 (6 bases). The CDR3 consists of 13 residues. V shed 6 bases and J shed 1 base, with 7 bases lying between them. The V gene's germline CDR1 is SNHLY and CDR2 FYNNEI.

The rearrangement joins TRBV5-6 to TRBJ2-1; no clear D. Germline V gene sequence: CDR1 SGHDT, CDR2 YYEEEE. V was trimmed by 4 bases and J by 3 bases, leaving 8 bases between them. The CDR3 runs to 13 residues. DNA for the CDR3: TGTGCCAGCAGCCCGGACCACTACAATGAGCAGTTCTTC. It encodes CASSPDHYNEQFF.

The J gene is TRBJ1-3, the V gene TRBV27, with D possibly matching TRBD1 (5 bases). Germline CDR1 MNHEY, CDR2 SMNVEV (reference sequence). CDR3 size: 15 residues. Between the trimmed V and J ends, which lost 3 bases and 4 bases, there was a span of 13 bases. In nucleotides, the CDR3 is TGTGCCAGCAGTTTCGGGAGGGGTTCAGGAAACACCATATATTTT. Its translation is CASSFGRGSGNTIYF.

The chain couples TRBV5-1 to TRBJ2-2, with TRBD2 identical over 11 bases. CDR3 length equals 15 residues. V shed 1 base and J 7 bases; nucleotides not matched to a gene: 3. Per the germline V gene, CDR1 is SGHRS and CDR2 is YFSETQ. CDR3: CASSLTSGGGGELFF. As DNA, the CDR3 is TGCGCCAGCAGCTTGACTAGCGGGGGCGGCGGGGAGCTGTTTTTT. Full variable domain (missing parts from reference TRBV5-1 and TRBJ2-2): KAGVTQTPRYLIKTRGQQVTLSCSPISGHRSVSWYQQTPGQGLQFLFEYFSETQRNKGNFPGRFSGRQFSNSRSEMNVSTLELGDSALYLCASSLTSGGGGELFFGEGSRLTVL.

This clone was seen just once. V usage is TRBV7-3 and J usage is TRBJ2-6; 7 positions agree with TRBD1. The CDR3 runs to 17 residues. Germline CDR1 SGHTA, CDR2 FQGTGA. With V trimmed by 5 bases and J by 0 bases, 7 bases remained unmatched. CDR3 amino acids: CASSGSGTVSGANVLTF. In DNA, the CDR3 is TGTGCCAGCAGCGGATCCGGGACAGTCTCTGGGGCCAACGTCCTGACTTTC.

The rearrangement uses TRBV28 and TRBJ1-2, with D maybe TRBD1 (5 bases). CDR3 size: 14 residues. Trimming took off 3 bases at V and 3 bases at J, with 11 bases between the two ends. Germline CDR1 and CDR2: MDHEN and SYDVKM. This CDR3 reads CASSFGGIDYGYTF. The CDR3 DNA follows: TGTGCCAGCAGTTTTGGGGGGATTGACTATGGCTACACCTTC.

The rearrangement links TRBV18 to TRBJ2-5; D perhaps matches TRBD1 (6 bases). This CDR3 contains 14 residues. Trimming took off 1 base at V and 5 bases at J, with 11 bases between the two ends. Per the germline V gene, CDR1 is KGHSH and CDR2 is LQKENI. CDR3 nucleotides: TGTGCCAGCTCACCACAGGGGGTCAGCGAGACCCAGTACTTC. Amino acids: CASSPQGVSETQYF.

The chain links TRBV6-5 to TRBJ2-1, with D perhaps matching TRBD2 (6 bases). Trimming pared 4 bases from V and 15 bases from J, leaving 19 bases between. In germline, CDR1 is MNHEY, CDR2 SVGAGI. The CDR3 is made up of 13 amino acids. The CDR3: CASSWDSRGRPFF. The DNA of the CDR3 is TGTGCCAGCAGTTGGGACTCTCGGGGAAGGCCGTTCTTC.

The CDR3 DNA is TGCGCCAGCAGCCAAGATTATGATGGGATAGGAGGGGGCGGTTCTGGGGCCAACGTCCTGACTTTC. Amino acids: CASSQDYDGIGGGGSGANVLTF. J is TRBJ2-6 and V is TRBV4-1, with D tentatively TRBD1 (7 bases). The V end lost 0 bases, the J end lost 1 base, and 25 bases lay between the germline ends. Germline assignment: CDR1 MGHRA and CDR2 YSYEKL. The CDR3 consists of 22 residues.

The chain is built from TRBV25-1 and TRBJ2-2; D call uncertain. CDR1 is MGHDK and CDR2 is SYGVNS in the germline V gene. This CDR3 comprises 13 residues. Between the trimmed V and J ends, which lost 7 bases and 7 bases, there was a span of 13 bases. DNA of the CDR3: TGTGCCAGCACCTCGACGTGGGACGGGGAGCTGTTTTTT. Translated, it gives CASTSTWDGELFF.

This clone was recorded a few times. The genes are TRBV7-8 and TRBJ2-3, with D perhaps TRBD1 (6 bases). Germline V CDR1 and CDR2: SGHVS, FQNEAQ. The V and J ends lost 2 bases and 0 bases respectively, with 21 bases between them. The CDR3 is made up of 19 amino acids. The CDR3 DNA follows: TGTGCCAGCAGCTTATTCGGACAGCGAAGGAGGTCAAGCACAGATACGCAGTATTTT. This codes for CASSLFGQRRRSSTDTQYF.

The rearrangement uses TRBV7-9 and TRBJ2-5; 9 positions match TRBD2. CDR1 is SEHNR, CDR2 FQNEAQ, per germline (reference sequence). Trimming took 6 bases from V and 6 from J; bases not matched to a gene: 8. The CDR3 length is 14 residues. CDR3 region: CASSLAGPKKTQYF. The CDR3 DNA sequence: TGTGCCAGCAGTCTAGCGGGGCCAAAAAAGACCCAGTACTTC. Complete variable domain (other parts from reference TRBV7-9 and TRBJ2-5): DTGVSQNPRHKITKRGQNVTFRCDPISEHNRLYWYRQTLGQGPEFLTYFQNEAQLEKSRLLSDRFSAERPKGSFSTLEIQRTEQGDSAMYLCASSLAGPKKTQYFGPGTRLLVL.

The chain is built from TRBV7-2 and TRBJ1-2; no definite D call. Between the trimmed V and J ends, which lost 5 bases and 8 bases, there was a span of 15 bases. The CDR3 spans 13 residues. Germline lookup yields CDR1 SGHTA and CDR2 FQGNSA. This chain's CDR3 is CASSPRREDGYTF. CDR3 nucleotides: TGTGCCAGCAGCCCAAGGAGGGAAGACGGCTACACCTTC.

Only a few counts were recorded for this clone. V and J are TRBV11-2 and TRBJ2-3; D is unresolved. The V gene lost 5 bases and the J gene lost 2 bases, with 14 bases spanning the gap. CDR1 and CDR2 (germline): SGHAT, FQNNGV. The CDR3 totals 15 residues. As DNA, the CDR3 is TGTGCCAGCAGCGCAGCCCCTATCCTCACAGATACGCAGTATTTT. Translating it yields CASSAAPILTDTQYF.

V is TRBV15 and J is TRBJ2-1; no reliable D call. Looked up from germline, CDR1 is LNHNV and CDR2 is YYDKDF (reference sequence). The CDR3 has 13 residues. Trimming stripped 5 bases from V and 10 bases from J, with 15 bases between. The CDR3 region is CATSLLILAEQFF. CDR3 coding DNA: TGTGCCACCAGCCTGCTAATCTTGGCGGAGCAGTTCTTC. Supplemented by reference TRBV15 and TRBJ2-1, the full variable domain reads DAMVIQNPRYQVTQFGKPVTLSCSQTLNHNVMYWYQQKSSQAPKLLFHYYDKDFNNEADTPDNFQSRRPNTSFCFLDIRSPGLGDTAMYLCATSLLILAEQFFGPGTRLTVL.

This clone was recorded a few times. One end of the junction varies from germline; a read error may be responsible. The chain carries TRBV5-1 and TRBJ1-2; TRBD1 matches at 8 bases. This CDR3 region has 14 residues. Germline V lookup: CDR1 SGHRS, CDR2 YFSETQ. The CDR3 region is CASSLGGTGGGYTF. DNA of the CDR3: TGCGCCAGCAGTTTGGGGGGGACAGGCGGAGGCTACACCTTC.